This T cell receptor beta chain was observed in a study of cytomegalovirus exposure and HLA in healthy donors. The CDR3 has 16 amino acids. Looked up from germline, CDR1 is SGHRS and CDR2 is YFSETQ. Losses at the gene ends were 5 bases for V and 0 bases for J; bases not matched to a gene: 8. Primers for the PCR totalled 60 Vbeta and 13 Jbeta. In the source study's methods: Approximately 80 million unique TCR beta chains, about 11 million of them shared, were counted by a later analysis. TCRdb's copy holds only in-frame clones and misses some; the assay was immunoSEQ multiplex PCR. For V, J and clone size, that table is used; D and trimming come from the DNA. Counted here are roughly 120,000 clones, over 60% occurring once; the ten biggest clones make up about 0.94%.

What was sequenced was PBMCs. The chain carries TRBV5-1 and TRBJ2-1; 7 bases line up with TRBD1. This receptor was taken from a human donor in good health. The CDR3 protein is CASRTLRQGSYNEQFF. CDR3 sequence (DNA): TGCGCCAGCAGAACGCTTCGACAGGGCTCCTACAATGAGCAGTTCTTC.